This T cell receptor beta chain is drawn from a study of response to subunit inactivated influenza vaccine. TCRdb recomputed calls from the RT-PCR reads with MiXCR, one row per CDR3 protein. The sample contains more than 550,000 distinct CDR3 sequences, about 11% of which appear only once. CDR1 and CDR2 from the germline V gene are SNHLY and FYNNEI. V was pared by 6 bases and J by 5 bases, with 9 bases of the junction left unmatched. The length of the CDR3 is 15 residues. Another study also made use of these data, one on T cells expressing NK-cell markers. In that study: 5'RACE template switching with UMIs produced the TCR beta cDNA. In a handful of donors, dominant clonotypes made up about 28.3-65% of CD3+CD56-NKG2C+ cells.

The chain combines TRBV2 with TRBJ1-4; 7 bases line up with TRBD1. The clonotype was recovered from a man between 45 and 60 years old who received an inactivated influenza vaccine. The material was PBMCs from blood, obtained on the day of vaccination. The CDR3 protein is CASSPNRGKNEKLFF. CDR3 DNA: TGTGCCAGCAGCCCAAACAGGGGAAAAAATGAAAAACTGTTTTTT.